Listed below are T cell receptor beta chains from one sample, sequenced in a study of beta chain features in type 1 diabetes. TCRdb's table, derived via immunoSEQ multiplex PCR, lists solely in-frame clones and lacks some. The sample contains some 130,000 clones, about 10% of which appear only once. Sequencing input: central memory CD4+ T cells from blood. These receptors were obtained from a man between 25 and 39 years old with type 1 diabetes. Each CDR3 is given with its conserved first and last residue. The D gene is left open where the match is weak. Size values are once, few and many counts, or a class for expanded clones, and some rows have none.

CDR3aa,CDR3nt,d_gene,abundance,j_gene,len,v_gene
CASSYQDREYF,TGTGCCAGCAGTTACCAAGACAGAGAGTACTTC,NA,once,TRBJ2-7,11,TRBV6-5
CAMRDVLNTEAFF,TGTGCCATGCGGGACGTTTTGAACACTGAAGCTTTCTTT,NA,few,TRBJ1-1,13,TRBV10-3
CASSSDKMYNEQFF,TGTGCCAGCAGTTCTGACAAAATGTACAATGAGCAGTTCTTC,NA,NA,TRBJ2-1,14,TRBV2
CASSRRPEADEKLFF,TGTGCCAGCAGCCGACGACCCGAGGCGGATGAAAAACTGTTTTTT,NA,NA,TRBJ1-4,15,TRBV4-2
CASSSPEEAFF,TGTGCCAGCTCATCCCCGGAGGAAGCTTTCTTT,NA,NA,TRBJ1-1,11,TRBV18
CASSVSQGSTGELFF,TGTGCCAGCAGTGTTTCGCAGGGATCCACCGGGGAGCTGTTTTTT,NA,many,TRBJ2-2,15,TRBV2
CASSLAGTGSYNEQFF,TGCGCCAGCAGCTTGGCCGGGACAGGGTCCTACAATGAGCAGTTCTTC,TRBD1,few,TRBJ2-1,16,TRBV5-1
CASSFALSYEQYF,TGTGCCAGCAGTTTCGCGCTCTCCTACGAGCAGTACTTC,NA,NA,TRBJ2-7,13,TRBV6-5
CASSPRQAGLSTEAFF,TGTGCCAGCAGCCCAAGACAGGCCGGTCTCAGCACTGAAGCTTTCTTT,NA,few,TRBJ1-1,16,TRBV7-9
CASSFYSGGPRGEQYF,TGTGCCAGCAGTTTCTATAGCGGGGGGCCAAGAGGGGAGCAGTACTTC,TRBD2,NA,TRBJ2-5,16,TRBV7-2
CASSVQGTTGELFF,TGTGCCAGCAGTGTTCAGGGCACCACCGGGGAGCTGTTTTTT,NA,few,TRBJ2-2,14,TRBV2